This TCR beta chain came from a study of cytomegalovirus exposure and HLA in healthy donors. Overall study context: An analysis done earlier identified about 120 million unique TCR beta sequences from about 180 million T cells. Points from the study as a whole: Productive rates of about 87% or about 30% were seen for most TCR beta V segments in an earlier analysis.

In the PCR, 60 Vbeta and 13 Jbeta primers were used. Produced via immunoSEQ multiplex PCR; TCRdb's table is partial and in-frame only. Reported are about 200,000 clones; the ten largest clones contain roughly 1.1%. For this clone: What it recognizes is unknown. The sample holds other DNA sequences that translate to the same CDR3.

CDR3 size: 16 residues. Germline CDR1 and CDR2: KGHSH and LQKENI. Trimming left V 0 bases short and J 2 bases short, with 8 bases between. The chain uses TRBV18 and TRBJ2-6; D might be TRBD1 (5 bases). This sequence was found in a girl aged 2-15 years in good health and CMV-seropositive. Sequencing was done on a sample of PBMCs. This CDR3 reads CASSPPARAGANVLTF. The CDR3 nucleotides are TGTGCCAGCTCACCACCCGCCAGGGCTGGGGCCAACGTCCTGACTTTC.